The sequence of this T cell receptor beta chain was determined in a study of PD-L1 blockade in urothelial cancer. For the study at large: The patients had undergone anywhere from 0 to 3 prior chemotherapy regimens. Blood was evaluated 3 weeks (second dose) and 6 weeks after therapy began.

The ends were cut back, 3 bases at V and 0 bases at J, with 14 bases in the middle. CDR1 is LGHNA, CDR2 YSLEER, per germline. This CDR3 has 16 amino acids. Clones were sequenced by immunoSEQ multiplex PCR, and TCRdb holds only the in-frame ones, with some missing. Of about 88,000 clones listed, around nine tenths were seen once; the top ten hold around a tenth. The chain is built from TRBV4-3 and TRBJ1-1; a weak D match, TRBD1 (6 bases). The specimen was PBMCs, collected around atezolizumab (anti-PD-L1) treatment. This receptor was identified in a man aged 55 to 70 with urothelial cancer. CDR3 sequence: CASSQAPGQMNTEAFF. The CDR3 region has the DNA TGCGCCAGCAGCCAGGCCCCGGGACAAATGAACACTGAAGCTTTCTTT.